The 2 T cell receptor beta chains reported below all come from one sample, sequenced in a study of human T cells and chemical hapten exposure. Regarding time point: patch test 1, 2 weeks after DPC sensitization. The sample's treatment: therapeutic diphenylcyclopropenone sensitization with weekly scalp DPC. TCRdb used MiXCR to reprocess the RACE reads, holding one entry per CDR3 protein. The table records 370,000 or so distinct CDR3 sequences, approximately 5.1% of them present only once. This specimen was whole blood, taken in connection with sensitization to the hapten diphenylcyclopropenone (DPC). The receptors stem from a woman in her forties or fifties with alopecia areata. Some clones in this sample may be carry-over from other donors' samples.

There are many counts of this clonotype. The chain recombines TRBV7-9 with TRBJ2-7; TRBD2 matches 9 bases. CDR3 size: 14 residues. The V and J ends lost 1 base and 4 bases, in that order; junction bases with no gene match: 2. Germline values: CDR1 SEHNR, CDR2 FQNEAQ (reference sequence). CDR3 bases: TGTGCCAGCAGCTTAGGAGCGGGAGGATACGAGCAGTACTTC. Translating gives CASSLGAGGYEQYF.

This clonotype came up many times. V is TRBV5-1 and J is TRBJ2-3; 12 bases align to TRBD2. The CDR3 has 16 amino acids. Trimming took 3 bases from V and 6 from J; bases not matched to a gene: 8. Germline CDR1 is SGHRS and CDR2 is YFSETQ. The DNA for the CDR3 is TGCGCCAGCAGCTCCCAACTAGCGGGGGGATATGATACGCAGTATTTT. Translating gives CASSSQLAGGYDTQYF.